This T cell receptor beta chain stems from a study of blood T cell repertoires in COVID-19. Overall study context: Sources were T cells, B-cell-depleted T cells, or PBMCs; the material itself was cDNA or gDNA.

Authors' methods: Estimated nucleated cell counts came from reference gene primer amplification. The protocol was immunoSEQ multiplex PCR, while the TCRdb copy is restricted to in-frame clones and leaves out a portion. V, J and clone size are taken as reported in that table, and D and trimming were inferred from the DNA itself. The sample carries about 360,000 clones, around 87% recorded once. The source of this sequence is a man aged 25-45 years who had recovered from COVID-19. Sequencing used PBMCs or T cells enriched from blood (not recorded which).

The CDR3 DNA is TGCAGCGTCGGACGAGGGGGTACGACGTACGAGCAGTACTTC. Amino acid sequence: CSVGRGGTTYEQYF. The chain carries TRBV29-1 and TRBJ2-7; D might be TRBD1 (6 bases). Germline V gives CDR1 SQVTM, CDR2 ANQGSEA. Trimming removed 6 bases at V and 4 bases at J, with 19 bases between. CDR3 length equals 14 residues.